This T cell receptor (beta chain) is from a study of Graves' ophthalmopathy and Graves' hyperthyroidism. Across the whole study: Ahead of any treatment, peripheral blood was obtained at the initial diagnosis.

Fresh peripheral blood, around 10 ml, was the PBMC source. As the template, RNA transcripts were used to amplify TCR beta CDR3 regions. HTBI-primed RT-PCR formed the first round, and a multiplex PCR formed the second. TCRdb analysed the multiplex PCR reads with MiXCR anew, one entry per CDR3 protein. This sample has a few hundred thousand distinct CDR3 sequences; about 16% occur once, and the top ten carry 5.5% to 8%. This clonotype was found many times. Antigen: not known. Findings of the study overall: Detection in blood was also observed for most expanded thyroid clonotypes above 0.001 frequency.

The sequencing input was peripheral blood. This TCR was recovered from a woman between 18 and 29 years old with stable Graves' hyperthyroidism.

The CDR3 protein is CASSEAGTDYGYTF. DNA of the CDR3: TGTGCCAGCAGTGAAGCCGGGACGGACTATGGCTACACCTTC. The chain recombines TRBV6-1 with TRBJ1-2; perhaps TRBD1 as D (5 bases). Germline CDR1 is MNHNS and CDR2 is SASEGT. The CDR3 has 14 amino acids. V lost 0 bases and J lost 3, with 8 bases in between.